This is a list of T cell receptor beta chains from one sample in a study of blood T cell repertoires in COVID-19. Profiled with immunoSEQ multiplex PCR; TCRdb holds only in-frame clones, not every one. The sample lists 130,000 or so clones, about 83% occurring once. Source material: PBMCs or T cells enriched from blood (not recorded which). These receptors all stem from a woman in her forties or fifties with acute COVID-19. The CDR3 runs from the conserved cysteine through the conserved F or W. A D gene is named only where the DNA matches it firmly. For some rows the clone size is stated as once, few or many, or as a class when expanded; others skip it.

abundance	v_gene	j_gene	d_gene	CDR3nt	CDR3aa
NA	TRBV10-1	TRBJ2-2	NA	TGCGCCAGCAGTGTTCGCAGGGCCAACACCGGGGAGCTGTTTTTT	CASSVRRANTGELFF
few	TRBV3-1/TRBV3-2	TRBJ2-2	TRBD2	TGTGCCACAACCCCTAGCGGGACCGGGGAGCTGTTTTTT	CATTPSGTGELFF
few	TRBV4-3	TRBJ1-1	NA	TGCGCCAGCAGCCAAGCCAGGGGCCGTGAAGCTTTCTTT	CASSQARGREAFF
NA	TRBV5-4	TRBJ1-1	NA	TGTGCCAGCAGCTCTTACGCCCTAAACACTGAAGCTTTCTTT	CASSSYALNTEAFF
NA	TRBV5-1	TRBJ2-7	TRBD1	TGCGCCAGCAGCTTAGCTCCCGCGGGACAGGGGGCCTACGAGCAGTACTTC	CASSLAPAGQGAYEQYF
NA	TRBV10-3	TRBJ1-5	NA	TGTGCCATCAGTGAGCAGACAGTCGATCAGCCCCAGCATTTT	CAISEQTVDQPQHF
few	TRBV5-1	TRBJ2-4	TRBD2	TGCGCCAGCAGCCCCGGCATGAGCGGGAGGGGTGACATTCAGTACTTC	CASSPGMSGRGDIQYF
NA	TRBV7-9	TRBJ2-5	NA	TGTGCCAGCAGCCCGATGGGGCAGGGGTACCAAGAGACCCAGTACTTC	CASSPMGQGYQETQYF
NA	TRBV9	TRBJ2-2	TRBD2	TGTGCCAGCAGCGTTGGAGCTAGCGGGAGAATTCGGTACGGCACCGGGGAGCTGTTTTTT	CASSVGASGRIRYGTGELFF
once	TRBV12-3/TRBV12-4	TRBJ2-3	NA	TGTGCCAGCGGACAGCTCCCAGATACGCAGTATTTT	CASGQLPDTQYF
NA	TRBV19	TRBJ2-3	TRBD1	TGTGCCAGTAGGCCCGACAGGGGGCGGTCAGATACGCAGTATTTT	CASRPDRGRSDTQYF
NA	TRBV2	TRBJ1-1	TRBD1	TGTGCCAGCATTACGAACAGGGGATCCACTGAAGCTTTCTTT	CASITNRGSTEAFF
once	TRBV25-1	TRBJ1-2	NA	TGTGCCAGCAGTGAACCCCGGGTCGATGGCTACACCTTC	CASSEPRVDGYTF
NA	TRBV11-3	TRBJ2-5	NA	TGTGCCAGCAGCTTAGGGGCACAAGAGACCCAGTACTTC	CASSLGAQETQYF
NA	TRBV2	TRBJ2-1	TRBD2	TGTGCCAGCAGCCGCGGGACTAGCGAGTTCTTC	CASSRGTSEFF
many	TRBV18	TRBJ2-7	NA	TGTGCCAGCTCACCTCCACTAGTGCCTAGCTACGAGCAGTACTTC	CASSPPLVPSYEQYF
NA	TRBV6-4	TRBJ1-3	NA	TGTGCCAGCCCCGGGGACACCATATATTTT	CASPGDTIYF
NA	TRBV11-2	TRBJ1-1	NA	TGTGCCAGCGCGGGGGACGCTGAAGCTTTCTTT	CASAGDAEAFF
NA	TRBV2	TRBJ2-1	NA	TGTGCCAGCAGCCCCAGGGGGGCGGGAGGACTTGGTGAGCAGTTCTTC	CASSPRGAGGLGEQFF
NA	TRBV21-1	TRBJ1-1	NA	TGTGCCCCACTACGAACAGGGGGGAACGAGGGGAGGCCTCTAAGGGCTGAAGCTTTCTTT	CAPLRTGGNEGRPLRAEAFF
few	TRBV19	TRBJ2-7	NA	TGTGCCAGTAGTTCGGGATTATACTACGAGCAGTACTTC	CASSSGLYYEQYF
once	TRBV10-3	TRBJ2-2	TRBD2	TGTGCCATCAGTGAGTCTAGCGGGAGAAGGATGGGTAACACCGGGGAGCTGTTTTTT	CAISESSGRRMGNTGELFF
NA	TRBV7-3	TRBJ1-3	NA	TGTGCCAGCAGCCCCCGTAACACCATATATTTT	CASSPRNTIYF
NA	TRBV14	TRBJ1-1	TRBD1	TGTGCCAGCAGCCAAGTGGACAGGGTAGGGACTGAAGCTTTCTTT	CASSQVDRVGTEAFF
NA	TRBV9	TRBJ2-3	TRBD2	TGTGCCAGCAGCGTAGGCGGCGGGGGAGGAGATACGCAGTATTTT	CASSVGGGGGDTQYF
NA	TRBV5-1	TRBJ2-7	NA	TGCGCCAGCAGCTTGGTCGCAGGGGTAGGCGAGCAGTACTTC	CASSLVAGVGEQYF
NA	TRBV11-3	TRBJ1-3	TRBD1	TGTGCCAGCAGCTTAAGGGACAGGGGGCCACTCTCTGGAAACACCATATATTTT	CASSLRDRGPLSGNTIYF
NA	TRBV2	TRBJ1-6	NA	TGTGCCAGCAAAATGGGGCCCAATGGGGCTAATAATTCACCCCTCCACTTT	CASKMGPNGANNSPLHF
NA	TRBV5-1	TRBJ1-3	TRBD1	TGCGCCAGCAGCCAACTCCCGGGACAGACGGGAAACACCATATATTTT	CASSQLPGQTGNTIYF
NA	TRBV5-1	TRBJ2-3	NA	TGCGCCAGCAGCCCTGGAGACACAGATACGCAGTATTTT	CASSPGDTDTQYF
once	TRBV3-1/TRBV3-2	TRBJ1-1	NA	TGTGCCAGCAGCCAAAGAACAGGGAGAGACACTGAAGCTTTCTTT	CASSQRTGRDTEAFF
NA	TRBV11-2	TRBJ1-1	NA	TGTGCCAGCAGCCCCATGACAGGCCGAGACACTGAAGCTTTCTTT	CASSPMTGRDTEAFF
NA	TRBV7-9	TRBJ1-3	NA	TGTGCCAGCAGCGTACGGGGAGTAGGATCTGGAAACACCATATATTTT	CASSVRGVGSGNTIYF
NA	TRBV10-3	TRBJ2-6	NA	TGTGCCATCAGTAACGACGGACACTCTGGGGCCAACGTCCTGACTTTC	CAISNDGHSGANVLTF
NA	TRBV5-1	TRBJ2-1	TRBD1	TGCGCCAGCAGCCCAACCGGGACAGGGGTCTTTGGTGAGCAGTTCTTC	CASSPTGTGVFGEQFF
NA	TRBV24-1	TRBJ1-2	TRBD1	TGTGCCACCAGTGATCCGACAGGGTATGATGGCTACACCTTC	CATSDPTGYDGYTF
NA	TRBV6-4	TRBJ2-1	TRBD2	TGTGCCAGCAGTGACTCCCGGGAGGAGGGGAATGAGCAGTTCTTC	CASSDSREEGNEQFF
NA	TRBV7-8	TRBJ2-3	NA	TGTGCCAGCAGCTTCCCCGGCACAGATACGCAGTATTTT	CASSFPGTDTQYF
NA	TRBV5-1	TRBJ2-7	TRBD1	TGCGCCAGCAGCTGGGGACAGGGTAGCGAGCAGTACTTC	CASSWGQGSEQYF
NA	TRBV15	TRBJ2-6	NA	TGTGCCACCAGCAGAGATCCGACAGGTACCTCTGGGGCCAACGTCCTGACTTTC	CATSRDPTGTSGANVLTF
NA	TRBV7-8	TRBJ2-3	NA	TGTGCCAGCAGCTCACCTCAGGGTACTAGCACAGATACGCAGTATTTT	CASSSPQGTSTDTQYF
NA	TRBV5-4	TRBJ2-1	NA	TGTGCCAGCAGCTTCAGGCCGTGGGAGGTCTCCTACAATGAGCAGTTCTTC	CASSFRPWEVSYNEQFF
NA	TRBV7-2	TRBJ2-7	TRBD2	TGTGCCAGCAGCTTACTCGGGCTAGCGGGAGGGCCGTTACACTACGAGCAGTACTTC	CASSLLGLAGGPLHYEQYF
NA	TRBV5-1	TRBJ2-1	TRBD2	TGCGCCAGCAGCTGGCGGGCGGGAGGGCGCTCCTACAATGAGCAGTTCTTC	CASSWRAGGRSYNEQFF
NA	TRBV11-1	TRBJ2-7	TRBD1	TGTGCCAGCAGCCGCGGACAGGGAAGAACCTACGAGCAGTACTTC	CASSRGQGRTYEQYF
NA	TRBV5-1	TRBJ2-7	TRBD1	TGCGCCAGCAGCTGGGGACAGGGCCGCTCCTACGAGCAGTACTTC	CASSWGQGRSYEQYF
NA	TRBV18	TRBJ2-7	NA	TGTGCCAGCTCACTTAACAGGGACTCCTACGAGCAGTACTTC	CASSLNRDSYEQYF
NA	TRBV4-2	TRBJ2-1	TRBD2	TGTGCCAGCAGCCCCACCCAGGGACTAGCCGTTGGTGAGCAGTTCTTC	CASSPTQGLAVGEQFF
NA	TRBV2	TRBJ2-7	TRBD2	TGTGCCAGCAGTGAACTCGGTCCTCTCTCGGGAGGCGAGCAGTACTTC	CASSELGPLSGGEQYF
NA	TRBV19	TRBJ2-7	NA	TGTGCCAGTAGTTTGGACAGAAATTACGAGCAGTACTTC	CASSLDRNYEQYF
NA	TRBV4-2	TRBJ1-1	TRBD1	TGTGCCAGCAGCCCCCGACAGGGAGAGAACACTGAAGCTTTCTTT	CASSPRQGENTEAFF
NA	TRBV19	TRBJ2-7	TRBD1	TGTGCCAGTAGTATGGTGTTGGGACAGCACGCCTACGAGCAGTACTTC	CASSMVLGQHAYEQYF
few	TRBV27	TRBJ2-1	NA	TGTGCCAGCAAAAGTTTCCAGGGTAGGGATGAGCAGTTCTTC	CASKSFQGRDEQFF